The entry that follows covers one TCR beta chain sequence. This clonotype occurred many times. Its antigen is currently not known. One junction end disagrees with the germline gene, perhaps due to a read error. Donors were approximately 42 systemically healthy Caucasian individuals from Russia aged roughly 6 to 95 years. Each donor gave 8 to 10 milliliters of peripheral blood, drawn into EDTA-treated Vacutainer tubes. Ficoll-Paque density-gradient centrifugation was used to isolate PBMCs, with at least 7 million obtained per sample. Total RNA, at least 5 micrograms per sample, was extracted from PBMCs with Trizol reagent. Naive CD45RAhigh/CD27high T cell percentages were measured by flow cytometry on a PBMC aliquot from every donor. This sample was included in a study of blood T cells in healthy people across ages (dated by TCRdb to about 2015). Regarding the research as a whole: Template switching captured roughly one uniquely barcoded TCR beta cDNA molecule per two T cells in model experiments. To track age-related changes in TCR beta repertoire diversity, the study relied on deep sequencing normalized with unique cDNA molecular identifiers. Donors were grouped into four age groups: young (average approximately 16 years), middle-aged (over 35), aged (around 60) and long-lived (approximately 81). To avoid experimental bias, donors of different ages were spread randomly across the sequencing lanes. For two donors (one aged 18 to 30 and one aged 80 or older), the study analyzed two additional independent replicas of 1 million unique cDNA reads from the same blood draw. Study-wide conclusions, independent of this receptor: Compared with the aged group, the long-lived group had more naive CD4+ T cells, fewer expanded clones and increased TCR diversity, suggesting age selection. Estimates of total diversity based on one million sequenced T cells were regarded as lower bounds and as underestimates. Because donor CMV infection status was unknown, age-related changes in expanded clonotypes were potentially confounded. Observed TCR beta diversity correlated strongly with the percentage of naive T cells measured by flow cytometry. As age increased, observed TCR beta diversity per million T cells dropped in a roughly linear way, and a significant reduction was already evident by age approximately 40. Conclusive comparison of naive and antigen-experienced compartments was prevented by the profiling of bulk unsorted PBMCs.

The germline V gene (reference sequence) supplies CDR1 SEHNR and CDR2 FQNEAQ. From the cysteine up to the phenylalanine, the CDR3 has a length of 11 residues. Left in the record is the CDR3 DNA by itself, 33 bases read in frame from the first base. The library was prepared using 5' RACE. The second PCR ran for roughly 7 to 11 cycles and used a J-beta primer mix along with a sample-barcoded 5' primer. A template-switch 5' adaptor carrying 12 random nucleotides introduced a unique molecular identifier onto each TCR beta cDNA molecule. Each sample yielded at least 3 million CDR3-containing paired-end reads. First-strand cDNA was synthesized from all RNA with the Mint cDNA synthesis kit, primed by a TRBC-specific oligonucleotide. All cDNA was treated with uracil-DNA glycosylase and then went through a first 18-cycle PCR with the universal primers M1SS and BC2_uni_R. The original pipeline was this. For normalization, 1 million high-quality reads, each with a distinct molecular identifier, were randomly selected from each sample. Reads with shared molecular identifiers were discarded instead of being binned into consensus sequences. MiTCR, with a Q25 quality threshold and the strictest error-elimination algorithm, was used for CDR3 identification, clonotype clustering and error correction. Lower-bound total TCR beta diversity was estimated with a nonparametric unseen species model using Euler transformation. TCRdb applied fastp at Q25 and MiXCR to the public reads, then kept only in-frame beta chains. Every entry covers one CDR3 protein and lists the most common genes and DNA from its rows. The V and J calls follow TCRdb's processing rather than the paper's. Recorded for this sample are over 1,500,000 distinct CDR3 sequences; roughly 43% of them occurred a single time. Roughly 24% of the sample comes from the top ten.

Recombination joined TRBV7-9 with TRBJ1-2, with no reliable assignment of the D segment. Sequenced input: blood. The clonotype was recovered from a human donor in good health. Here the CDR3 is given as CASSLEGRYTF. The DNA sequence follows: TGTGCCAGCAGTTTAGAGGGTCGCTACACCTTC. When the CDR3 is completed using the reference TRBV7-9 and TRBJ1-2 genes on either side, the full variable domain is DTGVSQNPRHKITKRGQNVTFRCDPISEHNRLYWYRQTLGQGPEFLTYFQNEAQLEKSRLLSDRFSAERPKGSFSTLEIQRTEQGDSAMYLCASSLEGRYTFGSGTRLTVV.